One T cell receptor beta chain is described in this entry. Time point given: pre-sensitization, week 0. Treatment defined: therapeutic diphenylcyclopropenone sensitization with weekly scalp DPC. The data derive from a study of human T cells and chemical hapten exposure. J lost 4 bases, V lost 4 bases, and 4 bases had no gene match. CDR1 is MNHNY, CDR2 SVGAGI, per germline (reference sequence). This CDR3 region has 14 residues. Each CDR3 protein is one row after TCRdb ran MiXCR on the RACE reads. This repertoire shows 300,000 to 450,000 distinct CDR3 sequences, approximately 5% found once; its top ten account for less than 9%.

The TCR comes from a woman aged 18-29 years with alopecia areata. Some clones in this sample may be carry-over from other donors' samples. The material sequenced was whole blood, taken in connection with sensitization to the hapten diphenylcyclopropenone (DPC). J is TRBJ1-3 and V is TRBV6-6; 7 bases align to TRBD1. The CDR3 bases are TGTGCCAGCAGTTTTCAGGGGGACGGAAACACCATATATTTT. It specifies CASSFQGDGNTIYF.